The source of this T cell receptor beta chain is a study of cytomegalovirus exposure and HLA in healthy donors. The PCR contained 60 Vbeta and 13 Jbeta primers. Sequencing was performed with immunoSEQ multiplex PCR; in TCRdb, only in-frame clones are kept and a portion is missing. The table shows some 60,000 clones, with 85% occurring only once. Germline values: CDR1 LNHDA, CDR2 SQIVND (reference sequence). Trimming pared 0 bases from V and 3 bases from J, leaving 12 bases between. The CDR3 is made up of 15 amino acids. General study results and limits: A later look showed TCR association rates differing by HLA locus, highest for DRB1 and lowest for HLA-C. A later analysis linked a missense variant in DCLRE1C to the trimming of TCR beta V and J genes.

Concerning this clone: Its antigen is still unknown.

The origin of this receptor is a female donor in good health and CMV-seronegative. The chain is built from TRBV19 and TRBJ2-7; D possibly corresponds to TRBD1 (5 bases). The sample consisted of PBMCs. CDR3 protein: CASSIDLSGYYEQYF. As DNA, the CDR3 is TGTGCCAGTAGTATAGACCTATCAGGGTACTACGAGCAGTACTTC.